Presented here are 7 T cell receptor beta chains from one specimen sequenced in a study of CD8 T cells in Susac syndrome. The authors reverse transcribed roughly 0.45 to 1 ug RNA with random hexamers. In TCRdb, the immunoSEQ multiplex PCR reads were re-called with MiXCR into one record per CDR3 protein. This table holds some 150,000 distinct CDR3 sequences, around 96% found once. Sequencing was done on a sample of CD4+ T cells from PBMCs. Receptor source: a human donor with Susac syndrome.

The chain joins TRBV5-1 to TRBJ2-1, with 9 bases identical to TRBD1. The V gene's germline CDR1 is SGHRS and CDR2 YFSETQ. The CDR3 totals 15 residues. J was trimmed by 4 bases and V by 2 bases; bases with no gene match: 4. The CDR3 DNA is TGCGCCAGCAGCTTAGAGGGACAGGGATACAATGAGCAGTTCTTC. As protein: CASSLEGQGYNEQFF.

The DNA of the CDR3 is TGTGCCAGCAGCGTAGCGGCGGGACCCTACAATGAGCAGTTCTTC. Protein product: CASSVAAGPYNEQFF. This chain joins TRBV9 and TRBJ2-1; TRBD2 might be the D (6 bases). Germline lookup yields CDR1 SGDLS and CDR2 YYNGEE. Trimming cost V 0 bases and J 2 bases, with 9 bases left between them. The CDR3 contains 15 residues.

This chain links TRBV9 with TRBJ2-7, with 10 positions matching TRBD1. Per germline, CDR1 SGDLS and CDR2 YYNGEE. V gave up 3 bases and J gave up 1 base; unmatched junction bases: 7. The CDR3 spans 16 residues. CDR3 DNA: TGTGCCAGCAGCGCATTTCCGGGACAGGGGTCCTACGAGCAGTACTTC. Translating it yields CASSAFPGQGSYEQYF.

The V gene is TRBV18, the J gene TRBJ2-5; the D gene is possibly TRBD1 (6 bases). CDR1 is KGHSH and CDR2 is LQKENI in the germline V gene. The CDR3 has 16 amino acids. V dropped 3 bases and J dropped 1 base, with 15 bases sitting between them. Here the CDR3 reads CASSPTGKGSQETQYF. The CDR3 region has the DNA TGTGCCAGCTCACCTACAGGGAAAGGGTCCCAAGAGACCCAGTACTTC.

The CDR3 DNA follows: TGTGCCAGCAGCCAAGTTTTGGGTAGGGGGAATTCACCCCTCCACTTT. It encodes CASSQVLGRGNSPLHF. The chain joins TRBV14 to TRBJ1-6; tentative D call: TRBD1 (6 bases). The CDR3 is 16 amino acids. CDR1 and CDR2 (germline): SGHDN, FVKESK. Trimming took off 1 base at V and 7 bases at J, with 14 bases between the two ends.

The V gene is TRBV7-8, the J gene TRBJ1-2; a weak D match, TRBD1 (6 bases). Per the germline V gene, CDR1 is SGHVS and CDR2 is FQNEAQ. The V gene lost 1 base and the J gene lost 3 bases, with 18 bases spanning the gap. There are 17 residues in the CDR3. CDR3 DNA sequence: TGTGCCAGCAGCTTAGAGGGCAGGGGAGGTGGTTACTATGGCTACACCTTC. The encoded protein is CASSLEGRGGGYYGYTF. Filled out from reference TRBV7-8 and TRBJ1-2, the complete variable domain reads GAGVSQSPRYKVAKRGQDVALRCDPISGHVSLFWYQQALGQGPEFLTYFQNEAQLDKSGLPSDRFFAERPEGSVSTLKIQRTQQEDSAVYLCASSLEGRGGGYYGYTFGSGTRLTVV.

The rearrangement uses TRBV4-3 and TRBJ1-2; tentative D call: TRBD1 (6 bases). The CDR3 spans 13 residues. Deletions cut 7 bases from V and 2 bases from J, with 11 bases between. In germline, CDR1 is LGHNA, CDR2 YSLEER. The chain's CDR3 is CASKAGANYGYTF. The DNA of the CDR3 is TGCGCCAGCAAGGCAGGGGCCAACTATGGCTACACCTTC.